The 23 T cell receptor beta chains reported below all come from one sample, sequenced in a study of blood T cell repertoires in COVID-19. TCRdb's table, derived via immunoSEQ multiplex PCR, lists solely in-frame clones and lacks some. Seen here are around 200,000 clones, 83% observed once, and the top ten hold around 2.5%. Sequenced material: peripheral blood. The receptors originated from a middle-aged woman with active or convalescent COVID-19.

The chain carries TRBV19 and TRBJ2-5, with D possibly being TRBD2 (5 bases). Germline CDR1 reads LNHDA; CDR2 reads SQIVND (reference sequence). Trimming left V 7 bases short and J 4 bases short, with 19 bases between. The CDR3 spans 15 residues. The CDR3 bases are TGTGCCAGTACCGCTCAAGGAGGCAGCGGAGAGACCCAGTACTTC. The encoded protein is CASTAQGGSGETQYF.

The V gene is TRBV5-1, the J gene TRBJ2-5; D might be TRBD1 (6 bases). Trimming took off 4 bases at V and 3 bases at J, with 22 bases between the two ends. The CDR3 is 17 residues long. CDR1 and CDR2 (germline): SGHRS, YFSETQ. This CDR3 is CASSLLNRDHLEETQYF. The CDR3 DNA follows: TGCGCCAGCAGCCTCCTCAACAGGGACCACCTTGAAGAGACCCAGTACTTC. Full variable domain (remainder filled in from reference TRBV5-1 and TRBJ2-5): KAGVTQTPRYLIKTRGQQVTLSCSPISGHRSVSWYQQTPGQGLQFLFEYFSETQRNKGNFPGRFSGRQFSNSRSEMNVSTLELGDSALYLCASSLLNRDHLEETQYFGPGTRLLVL.

This chain connects TRBV11-3 to TRBJ2-1; D uncertain. The V gene lost 1 base and the J gene lost 5 bases, with 18 bases spanning the gap. Germline CDR1 is SGHNT and CDR2 is YENEEA. The CDR3 is made up of 17 amino acids. The DNA of the CDR3 is TGTGCCAGCAGCTTAGGCTCACGAGTGGTAGCCCACAATGAGCAGTTCTTC. Its protein is CASSLGSRVVAHNEQFF.

The rearrangement links TRBV5-1 to TRBJ1-4; no firm D call. Germline CDR1 SGHRS, CDR2 YFSETQ. This CDR3 is 14 amino acids long. V lost 1 base and J lost 8, with 12 bases in between. The CDR3: CASSLLGDSEKLFF. The DNA of the CDR3 is TGCGCCAGCAGCTTGCTGGGAGATTCGGAAAAACTGTTTTTT.

The genes are TRBV19 and TRBJ2-7; 11 positions match TRBD2. V was pared by 5 bases and J by 5 bases, with 5 bases of the junction left unmatched. The CDR3 length is 14 residues. Germline V gene lookup returns CDR1 LNHDA and CDR2 SQIVND (reference sequence). The CDR3 DNA follows: TGTGCCAGTAGTGTAGCGGGGGGGCCTGACGAGCAGTACTTC. This translates into CASSVAGGPDEQYF.

The rearrangement uses TRBV24-1 and TRBJ2-1; no clear D. Germline V gives CDR1 KGHDR, CDR2 SFDVKD. The V gene lost 7 bases and the J gene lost 7 bases, with 7 bases spanning the gap. The CDR3 is 11 amino acids. Written as DNA, the CDR3 is TGTGCCACCAGCATCAGAAATGAGCAGTTCTTC. As protein: CATSIRNEQFF.

The gene calls are TRBV7-6 and TRBJ2-2, with TRBD2 as a possible D gene (5 bases). This CDR3 spans 15 amino acids. The ends were cut back, 0 bases at V and 5 bases at J, with 10 bases in the middle. From germline, CDR1 is SGHVS and CDR2 FNYEAQ. In DNA, the CDR3 is TGTGCCAGCAGCTTAGCTGTACAGCGGACCGGGGAGCTGTTTTTT. Protein product: CASSLAVQRTGELFF.

The J gene is TRBJ2-2, the V gene TRBV12-5; no clear D. Trimming cost V 7 bases and J 6 bases, with 18 bases left between them. CDR1 and CDR2 (germline): LGHNT, FRNRAP. This CDR3 has 15 residues. The CDR3 is CASALPNLDPGELFF. The CDR3 nucleotides are TGTGCTAGTGCCCTCCCCAATTTAGATCCCGGGGAGCTGTTTTTT.

The genes are TRBV7-6 and TRBJ1-1; tentatively, D is TRBD1 (5 bases). CDR1 is SGHVS, CDR2 FNYEAQ, per germline. The V gene lost 0 bases and the J gene lost 1 base, with 9 bases spanning the gap. The length of the CDR3 is 15 residues. CDR3 region: CASSLAAGTNTEAFF. Here the CDR3 DNA reads TGTGCCAGCAGCTTAGCTGCGGGGACGAACACTGAAGCTTTCTTT.

The genes are TRBV18 and TRBJ1-5; 8 bases align to TRBD1. V lost 2 bases, J lost 4 bases, and 7 bases stayed unmatched. The germline CDR1 and CDR2 sequences are KGHSH and LQKENI. CDR3 length equals 16 residues. CDR3 loop: CASSPSGTGVNQPQHF. DNA for the CDR3: TGTGCCAGCTCACCATCCGGGACAGGAGTTAATCAGCCCCAGCATTTT.

The chain is built from TRBV24-1 and TRBJ2-3; D remains unclear. The CDR3 runs to 19 residues. Trimming took 11 bases from V and 1 from J, leaving 30 bases between them. Germline CDR1 KGHDR, CDR2 SFDVKD. In DNA, the CDR3 is TGTGCCAGCGTACCGCAAGATAGAGCCAAAAAAACCGGCACAGATACGCAGTATTTT. This encodes CASVPQDRAKKTGTDTQYF.

The chain combines TRBV15 with TRBJ2-2; 9 nucleotides align to TRBD2. The V and J ends lost 8 bases and 5 bases, in that order; junction bases with no gene match: 3. The CDR3 contains 13 residues. Germline CDR1 and CDR2: LNHNV and YYDKDF (reference sequence). CDR3 coding DNA: TGTGCCACCGCGGGAGGGCCTACCGGGGAGCTGTTTTTT. This translates into CATAGGPTGELFF. The entire variable domain, with the rest obtained from reference TRBV15 and TRBJ2-2, is as follows: DAMVIQNPRYQVTQFGKPVTLSCSQTLNHNVMYWYQQKSSQAPKLLFHYYDKDFNNEADTPDNFQSRRPNTSFCFLDIRSPGLGDTAMYLCATAGGPTGELFFGEGSRLTVL.

The V call is TRBV6-5, the J call TRBJ2-1; 10 bases fit TRBD2. Germline loops: CDR1 MNHEY, CDR2 SVGAGI. Germline trimming cut 5 bases from V and 0 bases from J; bases unmatched to any gene: 1. CDR3 length: 15 amino acids. The CDR3 DNA follows: TGTGCCAGCAGTAGCGGGAGGGCCTCCTACAATGAGCAGTTCTTC. This translates into CASSSGRASYNEQFF.

This rearrangement joins TRBV6-1 to TRBJ1-4; TRBD1 matches at 8 bases. The V gene end was trimmed by 2 bases and the J gene end by 7 bases; junction bases not matched to a gene: 9. The CDR3 has 16 residues. From germline, CDR1 is MNHNS and CDR2 SASEGT. CDR3 DNA sequence: TGTGCCAGCAGTGAACATGTGACAGGGGTGCTTGAAAAACTGTTTTTT. This codes for CASSEHVTGVLEKLFF.

This clone was counted a few times. This sequence joins TRBV5-8 and TRBJ1-4; 10 nucleotides agree with TRBD1. Germline CDR1 is SGHTS and CDR2 is YDEGEE. The CDR3 covers 14 residues. J gave up 8 bases and V 4 bases, and 5 bases lay outside the gene matches. The CDR3 nucleotides read TGTGCCAGCAGCCAAGGGGACAGGGGCGAAAAACTGTTTTTT. It is translated as CASSQGDRGEKLFF.

The chain has TRBV7-3 and TRBJ2-1; TRBD2 agrees at 9 bases. Germline trimming cut 2 bases from V and 1 base from J; bases unmatched to any gene: 3. CDR1 SGHTA and CDR2 FQGTGA come from the germline V gene. The CDR3 contains 16 residues. The CDR3 bases are TGTGCCAGCAGCTTAGAGGGACTAGCTTCCTACAATGAGCAGTTCTTC. Translating gives CASSLEGLASYNEQFF. The full variable domain, with the rest looked up from reference TRBV7-3 and TRBJ2-1, is GAGVSQTPSNKVTEKGKYVELRCDPISGHTALYWYRQSLGQGPEFLIYFQGTGAADDSGLPNDRFFAVRPEGSVSTLKIQRTERGDSAVYLCASSLEGLASYNEQFFGPGTRLTVL.

This chain links TRBV5-1 with TRBJ2-7, with TRBD1 identical over 10 bases. CDR1 and CDR2 from the germline V gene are SGHRS and YFSETQ. The CDR3 consists of 18 residues. Trimming cost V 4 bases and J 1 base; bases outside gene matches: 14. CDR3 sequence: CASSPRVQTGGASYEQYF. Here the CDR3 DNA reads TGCGCCAGCAGCCCCAGGGTCCAGACAGGGGGCGCGTCCTACGAGCAGTACTTC.

V usage is TRBV5-1 and J usage is TRBJ2-5, with D possibly being TRBD1 (6 bases). Deletions cut 0 bases from V and 4 bases from J, with 10 bases between. The CDR3 loop spans 14 amino acids. The germline gives CDR1 SGHRS, CDR2 YFSETQ. CDR3 nucleotide sequence: TGCGCCAGCAGCTTGGGGCCAGGGGCAGAGACCCAGTACTTC. The encoded protein is CASSLGPGAETQYF.

This chain connects TRBV7-2 to TRBJ1-6; 8 bases agree with TRBD1. CDR1 and CDR2 from the germline V gene are SGHTA and FQGNSA. The CDR3 runs 15 residues. The V and J ends lost 5 bases and 6 bases, in that order; junction bases with no gene match: 6. The CDR3 DNA sequence: TGTGCCAGCAGCGGGGGACAGGCGGGTAATTCACCCCTCCACTTT. Protein sequence: CASSGGQAGNSPLHF.

The gene calls are TRBV6-4 and TRBJ1-1; 7 bases are shared with TRBD1. The V and J ends lost 5 bases and 10 bases, in that order; junction bases with no gene match: 10. CDR1 and CDR2 from the germline V gene are MRHNA and SNTAGT. The CDR3 has 13 residues. The chain's CDR3 is CASSRIGGPAAFF. CDR3 coding DNA: TGTGCCAGCAGTAGGATAGGGGGCCCGGCAGCTTTCTTT.

The chain couples TRBV7-2 to TRBJ2-4; tentatively, D is TRBD1 (5 bases). The germline V gene has CDR1 SGHTA and CDR2 FQGNSA. The CDR3 consists of 15 residues. V was clipped by 1 base and J by 8 bases, with 15 bases between them. The CDR3 here is CASSLDWGTWDIQYF. The CDR3 nucleotides are TGTGCCAGCAGCTTAGATTGGGGCACATGGGACATTCAGTACTTC.

This sequence joins TRBV7-3 and TRBJ1-4; maybe TRBD1 (5 bases). CDR1 and CDR2 (germline): SGHTA, FQGTGA. The CDR3 is 15 amino acids. Trimming removed 5 bases from V and 6 bases from J, with 16 bases in between. As DNA, the CDR3 is TGTGCCAGCAGCCGATTAACGGGGGTCGATGAAAAACTGTTTTTT. Protein product: CASSRLTGVDEKLFF.

The gene calls are TRBV7-3 and TRBJ2-7, with TRBD1 identical over 9 bases. The CDR3 loop spans 15 amino acids. The junction had 8 bases not matched to a gene; V was cut back by 4 bases and J by 4 bases. Germline CDR1 reads SGHTA; CDR2 reads FQGTGA. CDR3 coding DNA: TGTGCCAGCAGCTCCACCCCGGGACAGGGATACGAGCAGTACTTC. It encodes CASSSTPGQGYEQYF.